The source of this T cell receptor (beta chain) is a study of blood T cell repertoires in COVID-19. Source study methods: Amplified reference gene primers provided the basis for estimating nucleated cell counts. TCRdb's copy holds only in-frame clones and misses some; the assay was immunoSEQ multiplex PCR. V and J calls and clone size are copied from that table; D and trimming were computed from the DNA. The top ten clones hold approximately 14% of a sample with tens of thousands of clones, about four fifths of them seen once. The sample consisted of peripheral blood. The origin of this receptor is a man aged 50-60 years with active or convalescent COVID-19.

CDR3 region: CASSLAAGPEAFF. Here the CDR3 DNA reads TGTGCCAGCAGCTTAGCGGCGGGTCCTGAAGCTTTCTTT. The chain links TRBV7-9 to TRBJ1-1; D is undetermined. The CDR3 sequence is 13 residues long. Germline lookup yields CDR1 SEHNR and CDR2 FQNEAQ (reference sequence). V lost 0 bases to trimming and J lost 6 bases, with 8 bases between them.